This TCR beta chain was sequenced for a study of blood T cell repertoires in COVID-19. The overall study: COVID-19 samples collected from the United States, Italy and Spain covered acute and convalescent phases. Nucleic acid was either cDNA or gDNA, and it came from T cells, B-cell-depleted T cells, or PBMCs.

The CDR3 runs to 14 residues. V was shortened by 6 bases and J by 9 bases, with 18 bases between the two germline ends. Germline V gene lookup returns CDR1 MDHEN and CDR2 SYDVKM. In the study's own analysis: Reference gene primer amplification yielded estimated nucleated cell counts. The method was immunoSEQ multiplex PCR; TCRdb's version includes in-frame clones alone and lacks a portion of them. The V and J calls and clone size come from that table; D and trimming were worked out from the DNA. This table has about 210,000 clones, 90% to 95% appearing once. The V and J genes are TRBV28 and TRBJ1-5; D is undetermined. The sequenced material came from peripheral blood. This TCR was sampled from a man under 40 with acute or convalescent COVID-19. The CDR3 DNA reads as TGTGCCAGCAGCTCCCCGGGCCGGAGCGGGCCCCAGCATTTT. Translated, it gives CASSSPGRSGPQHF.